Below are 10 T cell receptor beta chains sequenced from a single sample in a study of Ad26.COV2.S vaccination and SARS-CoV-2 variants. Indicated treatment: some 20 received Ad26.COV2.S at low or high dose, single or two shots; 5 received placebo; per-sample allocation not given. Each sample was drawn 63 days after the first injection (of vaccine or placebo). Measured with immunoSEQ multiplex PCR; TCRdb has only the in-frame clones, and not every one. Of 290,000 or so clones in the sample, 80% to 90% were seen once. Here the sequenced sample was peripheral blood, taken in a trial of Ad26.COV2.S vaccine versus placebo. The receptors were sampled from a person aged 18-60 years who received the Ad26.COV2.S COVID-19 vaccine or a placebo.

In its sample, this clone was seen a few times. The chain employs TRBV19 and TRBJ1-5; 7 bases map to TRBD1. CDR3 length: 16 residues. The ends lost 3 bases at V and 5 bases at J; junction bases unmatched: 10. Germline V gene sequence: CDR1 LNHDA, CDR2 SQIVND (reference sequence). The CDR3 DNA sequence: TGTGCCAGTAGTATTGGGAGGGGGCGATTTGATCAGCCCCAGCATTTT. Translated, it gives CASSIGRGRFDQPQHF.

This rearrangement joins TRBV29-1 to TRBJ2-7; perhaps D is TRBD1 or TRBD2 (5 bases each). The CDR3 loop spans 12 amino acids. The germline CDR1 and CDR2 sequences are SQVTM and ANQGSEA. Trimming removed 7 bases at V and 1 base at J, with 11 bases between. The CDR3 sequence: CSARGGSYEQYF. CDR3 DNA: TGCAGCGCTCGTGGGGGTTCCTACGAGCAGTACTTC.

The genes are TRBV7-9 and TRBJ1-1; D ambiguous. Per the germline V gene, CDR1 is SEHNR and CDR2 is FQNEAQ (reference sequence). The CDR3 has 12 amino acids. V lost 5 bases and J lost 1, with 5 bases in between. In DNA form, the CDR3 reads TGTGCCAGCAGCGGCGAGAACACTGAAGCTTTCTTT. This codes for CASSGENTEAFF. The full variable domain, rest sourced from reference TRBV7-9 and TRBJ1-1, is DTGVSQNPRHKITKRGQNVTFRCDPISEHNRLYWYRQTLGQGPEFLTYFQNEAQLEKSRLLSDRFSAERPKGSFSTLEIQRTEQGDSAMYLCASSGENTEAFFGQGTRLTVV.

The chain combines TRBV7-9 with TRBJ1-2, with D uncertain. CDR1 is SEHNR and CDR2 is FQNEAQ in the germline V gene (reference sequence). Trimming stripped 3 bases from V and 4 bases from J, with 9 bases between. This CDR3 has 13 amino acids. For the CDR3, the DNA is TGTGCCAGCAGCTTGGCTATGTCCTATGGCTACACCTTC. It encodes CASSLAMSYGYTF.

J is TRBJ2-5 and V is TRBV5-1, with 8 bases fitting TRBD1. This CDR3 comprises 14 residues. V was clipped by 5 bases and J by 5 bases; unmatched bases: 8. The germline V gene encodes CDR1 SGHRS and CDR2 YFSETQ. CDR3 DNA sequence: TGCGCCAGCAGTAGATCAGGGGGCGAGGAGACCCAGTACTTC. It specifies CASSRSGGEETQYF.

The chain uses TRBV24-1 and TRBJ2-1; D possibly corresponds to TRBD2 (5 bases). The V end was cut by 2 bases, the J end by 5 bases, with 15 bases between. The CDR3 extends over 16 amino acids. The V gene's germline CDR1 is KGHDR and CDR2 SFDVKD. CDR3 nucleotides: TGTGCCACCAGTGATTCTCGAGGGCGGAACCACAATGAGCAGTTCTTC. Amino acid sequence: CATSDSRGRNHNEQFF.

The rearrangement links TRBV4-1 to TRBJ1-1; 8 bases line up with TRBD1. The V gene's germline CDR1 is MGHRA and CDR2 YSYEKL. The CDR3 has 14 amino acids. V shed 4 bases, J shed 5 bases, and the junction held 6 bases outside the gene matches. CDR3 sequence reads: CASSLTGGGTEAFF. In DNA, the CDR3 is TGCGCCAGCAGCCTTACAGGGGGAGGAACTGAAGCTTTCTTT.

CDR3: CASTPRTGGGYGYTF. In nucleotides, the CDR3 is TGTGCCAGCACTCCCCGGACAGGGGGGGGCTATGGCTACACCTTC. The genes are TRBV6-5 and TRBJ1-2, with TRBD1 identical over 10 bases. CDR1 is MNHEY and CDR2 is SVGAGI in the germline V gene. The CDR3 extends over 15 amino acids. J lost 4 bases, V lost 7 bases, and 9 bases had no gene match.

The V call is TRBV13, the J call TRBJ2-1; tentative D call: TRBD2 (6 bases). The germline V gene encodes CDR1 PRHDT and CDR2 FYEKMQ (reference sequence). Trimming stripped 4 bases from V and 3 bases from J, with 19 bases between. This CDR3 is built from 17 residues. Here the CDR3 reads CASSSTPGLGIYNEQFF. The CDR3 bases are TGTGCCAGCAGCTCAACCCCGGGACTTGGTATCTACAATGAGCAGTTCTTC.

The chain joins TRBV5-1 to TRBJ1-2; 10 bases map to TRBD1. The CDR3 loop spans 13 amino acids. CDR1 is SGHRS and CDR2 is YFSETQ in the germline V gene. The V segment lost 4 bases and the J segment 6 bases; nucleotides outside the gene matches: 3. The CDR3 DNA reads as TGCGCCAGCAGCCCCGGGACAGGGGATGGCTACACCTTC. It codes for CASSPGTGDGYTF.